The clone carrying this T cell receptor (beta chain) was counted many times. Its antigen is as yet unknown. This record comes from a study of T-cell reconstitution after alpha-beta-depleted transplantation in children. Study observations and caveats: The study reportedly traced alpha-beta T cells about two months after transplant to several hundred expanded graft clones. Certain patients had high TCRbeta diversity at day 60, and it came from recipient T cells and thymic progenitors that survived.

Unmatched junction bases numbered 5, after V lost 2 bases and J lost 4 bases. The germline V gene has CDR1 SGHRS and CDR2 YFSETQ. The CDR3 is 15 residues long. Unique molecular identifiers were used in preparing the TCRbeta library. TCRdb redid the calling of the PCR reads with MiXCR, one entry per CDR3 protein. The sample lists 60,000 to 70,000 distinct CDR3 sequences, roughly 5% occurring once. The sample here was PBMCs, mostly from graft donor cells, taken 180 days after TCRalphabeta/CD19-depleted stem cell transplant. The source of this sequence is a boy in the first two years of life who had a stem cell transplant for acute myeloid leukemia, so the T cells may come from the graft donor. The chain has TRBV5-1 and TRBJ1-1; 10 positions match TRBD1. DNA for the CDR3: TGCGCCAGCAGCTTCACCGGGACAGGGGCCACTGAAGCTTTCTTT. Translating gives CASSFTGTGATEAFF.